A single T cell receptor (beta chain) is shown here with its context. The length of the CDR3 is 15 residues. Germline values: CDR1 SGHRS, CDR2 YFSETQ. The germline V and J ends were trimmed by 1 base and 5 bases, with 15 bases remaining between them. The data belong to a study of regulatory T cells in long-lasting Graves disease. To make TCR beta libraries, researchers used iRepertoire HTBI primers and Arm-PCR of CDR3 regions. Using its own MiXCR run on the multiplex PCR reads, TCRdb lists one record per CDR3 protein. This sample has roughly 420,000 distinct CDR3 sequences, with about 17% found just once. The time point denotes: newly diagnosed GD, antithyroid drugs for less than 3 months. The TCR library used RNA extracted from PBMCs. These data also formed part of another study, on T cells in Graves' hyperthyroidism and ophthalmopathy. That report notes: For the diagnoses, clinical symptoms, serum thyroxine and TRAb, thyroid ultrasound and orbital computed tomography were used. Most thyroid clonotypes with frequency above 0.001 were detected in blood.

This chain connects TRBV5-1 to TRBJ2-5; D is possibly TRBD1 (7 bases). The receptor was isolated from a young woman with Graves disease. The sample was peripheral blood mononuclear cells (PBMCs), taken at new diagnosis, from a patient treated with antithyroid drugs. The chain's CDR3 is CASSLSGGRGETQYF. CDR3 DNA sequence: TGCGCCAGCAGCTTGTCAGGGGGGCGAGGGGAGACCCAGTACTTC.